Listed below are T cell receptor beta chains from one sample, sequenced in a study of shared T cell receptors in the human thymus. Here immunoSEQ multiplex PCR was the method, and the copy in TCRdb shows in-frame clones only, minus some. The sample consists of about 660,000 clones, about 87% of them appearing once. In addition, the sample was reused for a study of human thymus T cells.

Input material: thymocytes. The receptors shown here come from a boy less than two years old with a congenital heart defect. Both conserved end residues are part of each CDR3. A D gene is named only where the DNA matches it firmly. The size of a clone is reported for some rows only, either as once, few or many, or as a class for expanded clones.

CDR3,DNA,J,D,size,V
CASSLGSSYNEQFF,TGTGCCAGCAGCTTGGGGAGTTCCTACAATGAGCAGTTCTTC,TRBJ2-1,NA,NA,TRBV5-6
CASSLDGDTRENSPLHF,TGTGCCAGCAGCTTAGATGGTGACACGAGGGAGAATTCCCCCCTCCACTTT,TRBJ1-6,NA,few,TRBV11-2
CASSKGGGGQGNQPQHF,TGTGCCAGCAGCAAAGGTGGGGGCGGACAGGGCAATCAGCCCCAGCATTTT,TRBJ1-5,NA,few,TRBV21-1
CSVVSLDRPGSGANVLTF,TGCAGCGTTGTAAGCTTGGACAGGCCCGGCTCTGGGGCCAACGTCCTGACTTTC,TRBJ2-6,TRBD1,NA,TRBV29-1
CSGRVGEKLFF,TGCAGCGGCAGGGTTGGGGAAAAACTGTTTTTT,TRBJ1-4,NA,NA,TRBV29-1
CASSSTGTSGTNTGELFF,TGTGCCAGCAGTTCGACCGGGACTAGCGGGACGAACACCGGGGAGCTGTTTTTT,TRBJ2-2,TRBD2,NA,TRBV27
CASSNGRGGIYEQYF,TGTGCCAGTAGTAATGGGCGGGGGGGAATCTACGAGCAGTACTTC,TRBJ2-7,TRBD2,NA,TRBV19
CASSLITGTSDNEQFF,TGTGCCAGCAGTCTAATAACCGGGACTAGCGACAATGAGCAGTTCTTC,TRBJ2-1,TRBD2,NA,TRBV28
CSVLRGDRVEGTTNEKLFF,TGCAGCGTCTTAAGGGGGGACAGGGTGGAGGGCACAACTAATGAAAAACTGTTTTTT,TRBJ1-4,TRBD1,NA,TRBV29-1
CARSYYRGRSPLHF,TGTGCCAGAAGCTACTACAGGGGGCGATCACCCCTCCACTTT,TRBJ1-6,TRBD1,NA,TRBV5-3
CASSQERSYTNEKLFF,TGCGCCAGCAGCCAAGAACGGAGTTATACTAATGAAAAACTGTTTTTT,TRBJ1-4,NA,NA,TRBV4-3
CSAWLGGRGTEETQYF,TGCAGCGCGTGGCTAGGGGGTAGGGGCACGGAAGAGACCCAGTACTTC,TRBJ2-5,NA,NA,TRBV29-1
CASSFTGSGISQSYEQYF,TGTGCCAGCAGTTTCACGGGTAGCGGGATCTCCCAGTCCTACGAGCAGTACTTC,TRBJ2-7,TRBD2,NA,TRBV28
CASSLEWDSAYEQYF,TGCGCCAGCAGCTTGGAGTGGGACAGCGCCTACGAGCAGTACTTC,TRBJ2-7,TRBD1,once,TRBV5-1
CASSERQAQETQYF,TGTGCCAGCAGCGAAAGACAGGCCCAAGAGACCCAGTACTTC,TRBJ2-5,NA,NA,TRBV7-2
CASTREPEYF,TGTGCCAGCACGAGGGAACCCGAGTACTTC,TRBJ2-5,NA,NA,TRBV2
CASSFGTGWGNTEAFF,TGTGCCAGCAGTTTTGGAACAGGCTGGGGAAACACTGAAGCTTTCTTT,TRBJ1-1,NA,once,TRBV28
CASSRWTSGVYNEQFF,TGCGCCAGCAGCCGATGGACTAGCGGGGTCTACAATGAGCAGTTCTTC,TRBJ2-1,TRBD2,NA,TRBV4-1
CASSTRDSYGYTF,TGTGCCAGTAGTACCCGGGACAGCTATGGCTACACCTTC,TRBJ1-2,TRBD1,NA,TRBV19
CATSSDPEFREQFF,TGTGCCACCAGCAGTGATCCTGAGTTTCGGGAGCAGTTCTTC,TRBJ2-1,NA,NA,TRBV15
CASSTIGERGEKLFF,TGTGCCAGCAGCACAATAGGGGAAAGAGGTGAAAAACTGTTTTTT,TRBJ1-4,NA,NA,TRBV2
CASSYPGLAGGSSYEQYF,TGTGCCAGCAGTTACCCGGGACTAGCGGGAGGGAGCTCCTACGAGCAGTACTTC,TRBJ2-7,TRBD2,NA,TRBV28
CASSMNRVPSGNTIYF,TGTGCCAGCAGTATGAACAGGGTCCCCTCTGGAAACACCATATATTTT,TRBJ1-3,NA,NA,TRBV7-9
CSARGRVTEAFF,TGCAGCGCAAGGGGGCGAGTCACTGAAGCTTTCTTT,TRBJ1-1,TRBD1,NA,TRBV29-1
CASSLTTGTYNEQFF,TGTGCCAGCAGTCTAACAACGGGTACCTACAATGAGCAGTTCTTC,TRBJ2-1,NA,NA,TRBV2
CASSPEDRGPDTQYF,TGTGCCAGCAGTCCCGAGGACAGGGGCCCAGATACGCAGTATTTT,TRBJ2-3,TRBD1,once,TRBV27
CASSDHFRAGKAFF,TGTGCCAGCAGTGACCACTTCAGGGCGGGGAAAGCTTTCTTT,TRBJ1-1,NA,NA,TRBV6-4
CASSPYAHNLDTEAFF,TGTGCCAGCAGCCCATACGCCCACAATTTGGACACTGAAGCTTTCTTT,TRBJ1-1,NA,NA,TRBV5-4
CASSLRGDEQYF,TGTGCCAGCAGCTTGCGGGGAGACGAGCAGTACTTC,TRBJ2-7,NA,once,TRBV5-4
CASSLGQNTGELFF,TGCGCCAGCAGCTTGGGACAAAACACCGGGGAGCTGTTTTTT,TRBJ2-2,NA,NA,TRBV5-1
CASSPETGGVYEQYF,TGTGCCAGCTCACCGGAGACAGGGGGCGTCTACGAGCAGTACTTC,TRBJ2-7,TRBD1,NA,TRBV18